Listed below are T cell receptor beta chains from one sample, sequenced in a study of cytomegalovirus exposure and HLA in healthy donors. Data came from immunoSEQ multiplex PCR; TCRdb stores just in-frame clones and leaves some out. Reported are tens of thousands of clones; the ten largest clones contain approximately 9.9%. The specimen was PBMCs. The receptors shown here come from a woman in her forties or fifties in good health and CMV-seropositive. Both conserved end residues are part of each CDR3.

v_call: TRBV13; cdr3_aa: CASTQLSRLAGAPEGGEQYF
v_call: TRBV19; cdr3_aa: CASSRDSYTEAFF
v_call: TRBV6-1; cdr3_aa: CASSGRTGGQKNIQYF
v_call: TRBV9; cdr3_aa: CASSPSSAPYKQYF
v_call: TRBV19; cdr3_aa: CATRGQEFGGNQPQHF
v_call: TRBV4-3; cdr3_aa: CASSQVGGLASDTQYF
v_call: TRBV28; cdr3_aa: CASSRGEWTEAFF
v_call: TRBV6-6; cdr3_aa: CASSRDRGWNEQFF
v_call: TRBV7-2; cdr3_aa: CASTPQKETQYF
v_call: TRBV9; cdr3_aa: CASSAQALSYNEQFF
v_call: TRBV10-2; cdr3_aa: CASSDQASYEQYF
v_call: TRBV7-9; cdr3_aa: CASSLGAGRSAYEQYF
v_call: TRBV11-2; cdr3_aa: CASSLLSSGNTIYF
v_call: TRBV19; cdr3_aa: CASSPGGALNQPQHF
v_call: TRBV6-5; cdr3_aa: CASRQQGATEAFF
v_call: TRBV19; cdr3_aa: CASRRTGEQPQHF
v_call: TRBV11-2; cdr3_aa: CASSSSLQVNTEAFF
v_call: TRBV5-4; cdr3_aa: CASQAFNSGNTIYF
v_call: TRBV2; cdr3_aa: CASGQNFNYGYTF
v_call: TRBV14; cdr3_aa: CASSQDRTGITEAFF
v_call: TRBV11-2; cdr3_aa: CASSLASEEWDTEAFF
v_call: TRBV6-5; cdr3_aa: CASSYSPQGRDTQYF
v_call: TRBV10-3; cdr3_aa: CASSRGWRETQYF
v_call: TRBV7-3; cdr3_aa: CASSFSGQGDQYF
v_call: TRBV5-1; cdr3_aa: CASSLNTLNTEAFF
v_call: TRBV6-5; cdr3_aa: CASSWDIFMNTEAFF
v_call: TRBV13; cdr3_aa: CALSQGGGWFPQNTEAFF
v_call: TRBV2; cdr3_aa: CASSGQGGVYNEQFF
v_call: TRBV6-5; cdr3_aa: CASRYRGAYEQYF
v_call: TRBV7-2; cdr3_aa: CASSPRGSGGANEQFF
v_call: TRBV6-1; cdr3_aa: CASSETSTRSYEQYF
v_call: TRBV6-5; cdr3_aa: CASSFKLAGDDNEQFF
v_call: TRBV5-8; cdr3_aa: CASSFGQGAGNEQFF
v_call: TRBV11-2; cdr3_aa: CASSFGTSYEQYF
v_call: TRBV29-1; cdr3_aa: CSVDPGQQETQYF
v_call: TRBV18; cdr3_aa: CASRQGMNTEAFF
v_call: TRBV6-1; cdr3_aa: CASSEHGRTDTQYF
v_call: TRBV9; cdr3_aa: CASSATGTNEKLFF
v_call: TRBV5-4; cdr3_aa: CASSFGGQGTDTQYF
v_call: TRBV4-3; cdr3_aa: CASSQVPSGGGNTIYF
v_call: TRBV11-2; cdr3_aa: CASSSGAGLTYEQYF
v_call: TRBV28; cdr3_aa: CASSWGLAAYNEQFF
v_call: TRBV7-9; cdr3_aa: CASSFGSDPSTDTQYF
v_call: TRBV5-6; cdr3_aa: CASSLQGRYGYTF
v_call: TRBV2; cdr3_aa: CAGSREREVQTQYF
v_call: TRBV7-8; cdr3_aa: CASSLVGQLNTEAFF
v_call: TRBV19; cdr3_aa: CASTARGASGELFF
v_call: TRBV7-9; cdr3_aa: CASSFSVGDEKLFF
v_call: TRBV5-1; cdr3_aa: CASSLGSGSGYEQYF
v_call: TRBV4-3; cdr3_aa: CASSQDPSGRYEQYF
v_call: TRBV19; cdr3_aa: CASTPDRVSTDTQYF
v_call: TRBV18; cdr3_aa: CASSAEQGASYEQYF
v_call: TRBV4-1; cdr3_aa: CASSQEESVSQPQHF